This passage covers 32 T cell receptor beta chains from one sample sequenced in a study of T cell repertoires in cytomegalovirus infection. TCRdb passed the reads through MiXCR, listing each CDR3 protein once. Found here are roughly 350,000 distinct CDR3 sequences, 34% of them singletons; the top ten hold approximately 15%. These receptors' targets are unknown. The specimen was cultured PBMCs, collected from culture after CMV antigen stimulation. These receptors came from a human donor in good health (CMV status not recorded). Some clones in this sample may be carry-over from other donors' samples.

The J gene is TRBJ2-1, the V gene TRBV27; no clear D. Germline CDR1 is MNHEY and CDR2 is SMNVEV (reference sequence). V dropped 5 bases and J dropped 9 bases, with 20 bases sitting between them. The CDR3 spans 15 residues. The CDR3 nucleotides are TGTGCCAGCAGTCCCACCCCCGGTGTGTGGGGTGAGCAGTTCTTC. As protein: CASSPTPGVWGEQFF.

V gene TRBV5-1 combines with J gene TRBJ1-6, with a weak D call TRBD1 (6 bases). The CDR3 runs 18 residues. Germline V gene data show CDR1 as SGHRS and CDR2 as YFSETQ. V was pared by 4 bases and J by 2 bases, with 19 bases between. CDR3 nucleotides: TGCGCCAGCAGCCTAGGAACCAGGGGACGCCCCTATAATTCACCCCTCCACTTT. As protein: CASSLGTRGRPYNSPLHF.

This chain joins TRBV30 and TRBJ1-4; D is unresolved. This CDR3 is 14 amino acids long. V shed 3 bases and J shed 1 base, with 9 bases lying between them. Per the germline V gene, CDR1 is GTSNPN and CDR2 is SVGIG (reference sequence). CDR3 bases: TGTGCCTGGAGCAAAGGAAGAACTAATGAAAAACTGTTTTTT. The encoded protein is CAWSKGRTNEKLFF.

The chain has TRBV10-3 and TRBJ1-2, with TRBD1 as a possible D gene (6 bases). V was cut by 6 bases and J by 6 bases, with 14 bases left in between. CDR3 length: 13 amino acids. Looked up from germline, CDR1 is ENHRY and CDR2 is SYGVKD. This CDR3 is CAIRLQGSDGYTF. The CDR3 bases are TGTGCCATCAGATTACAGGGTTCGGATGGCTACACCTTC.

This rearrangement joins TRBV11-3 to TRBJ1-1, with TRBD1 as a possible D gene (5 bases). V lost 4 bases and J 5 bases, leaving 14 bases between the germline ends. This CDR3 has 14 amino acids. Germline lookup yields CDR1 SGHNT and CDR2 YENEEA. The CDR3 region has the DNA TGTGCCAGCAGCTCCCGGGCGAGGGGAACTGAAGCTTTCTTT. This encodes CASSSRARGTEAFF.

The V and J genes are TRBV5-6 and TRBJ1-1, with 10 bases identical to TRBD1. With 0 bases clipped from V and 8 bases from J, the junction kept 10 bases outside the gene matches. The CDR3 has 16 residues. Germline V gene sequence: CDR1 SGHDT, CDR2 YYEEEE. CDR3: CASSLEGQGILREAFF. The CDR3 coding sequence is TGTGCCAGCAGCTTGGAGGGACAGGGGATTCTGAGGGAAGCTTTCTTT. The full variable domain, with the rest looked up from reference TRBV5-6 and TRBJ1-1, is DAGVTQSPTHLIKTRGQQVTLRCSPKSGHDTVSWYQQALGQGPQFIFQYYEEEERQRGNFPDRFSGHQFPNYSSELNVNALLLGDSALYLCASSLEGQGILREAFFGQGTRLTVV.

In its sample, this clonotype was seen a few times. The genes are TRBV19 and TRBJ1-1; D not certain. Germline CDR1 LNHDA, CDR2 SQIVND (reference sequence). The CDR3 spans 13 residues. The ends were cut back, 3 bases at V and 1 base at J, with 6 bases in the middle. CDR3 bases: TGTGCCAGTAGTATCGGGAGGAACACTGAAGCTTTCTTT. Encoded protein: CASSIGRNTEAFF. Drawing the rest from reference TRBV19 and TRBJ1-1, the complete variable domain is DGGITQSPKYLFRKEGQNVTLSCEQNLNHDAMYWYRQDPGQGLRLIYYSQIVNDFQKGDIAEGYSVSREKKESFPLTVTSAQKNPTAFYLCASSIGRNTEAFFGQGTRLTVV.

The rearrangement links TRBV30 to TRBJ1-5; 7 bases map to TRBD1. Germline CDR1 GTSNPN, CDR2 SVGIG (reference sequence). V lost 2 bases to trimming and J lost 7 bases; unmatched junction nucleotides: 5. This CDR3 has 13 residues. CDR3 sequence (DNA): TGTGCCTGGAGTCTCCAGGGGGACCAGCCCCAGCATTTT. Translating gives CAWSLQGDQPQHF.

With respect to this clonotype: A junction boundary mismatches the germline segment, possibly from a read error. The V and J genes are TRBV7-2 and TRBJ2-4; no clear D. The V gene's germline CDR1 is SGHTA and CDR2 FQGNSA. This CDR3 comprises 11 residues. The CDR3 region is CASSLNALVGF. CDR3 nucleotide sequence: TGTGCCAGCAGCTTAAATGCCCTAGTTGGCTTC.

V usage is TRBV7-6 and J usage is TRBJ2-7; 10 bases fit TRBD2. CDR3 length: 14 amino acids. V was pared by 4 bases and J by 2 bases, with 2 bases of the junction left unmatched. The V gene's germline CDR1 is SGHVS and CDR2 FNYEAQ. The CDR3 DNA reads TGTGCCAGCAGCTCTAGCGGGGGTCCCTACGAGCAGTACGTC. Amino acid sequence: CASSSSGGPYEQYV.

V is TRBV27 and J is TRBJ2-1; D not certain. CDR3 size: 15 residues. V lost 5 bases and J lost 7, with 18 bases in between. The germline V gene encodes CDR1 MNHEY and CDR2 SMNVEV (reference sequence). CDR3 DNA sequence: TGTGCCAGCAGTCCACCGGTAGGGATCCTTAATGAGCAGTTCTTC. This translates into CASSPPVGILNEQFF.

A few counts support this clonotype. The chain combines TRBV7-6 with TRBJ1-1; possible D gene TRBD1, 5 bases. Trimming shortened V by 5 bases and J by 5 bases, and 18 bases separated the two germline ends. The germline CDR1 and CDR2 sequences are SGHVS and FNYEAQ. The CDR3 has 15 residues. The CDR3: CASSRAGGGWTEAFF. CDR3 nucleotides: TGTGCCAGCAGCCGCGCGGGGGGTGGTTGGACTGAAGCTTTCTTT. Full variable domain (outside the CDR3, taken from reference TRBV7-6 and TRBJ1-1): GAGVSQSPRYKVTKRGQDVALRCDPISGHVSLYWYRQALGQGPEFLTYFNYEAQQDKSGLPNDRFSAERPEGSISTLTIQRTEQRDSAMYRCASSRAGGGWTEAFFGQGTRLTVV.

This clonotype was seen repeatedly, ten times or more. The chain couples TRBV7-2 to TRBJ1-1, with D unresolved. The CDR3 is made up of 13 amino acids. Germline V gene data show CDR1 as SGHTA and CDR2 as FQGNSA. V lost 4 bases and J lost 1, with 7 bases in between. CDR3 residues: CASSWGGNTEAFF. As DNA, the CDR3 is TGTGCCAGCAGCTGGGGTGGGAACACTGAAGCTTTCTTT.

The chain employs TRBV12-3 or TRBV12-4 and TRBJ1-1; D call uncertain. The CDR3 runs 13 residues. Trimming shortened V by 3 bases and J by 3 bases, and 8 bases separated the two germline ends. CDR3 in amino acids: CASSLGSHTEAFF. Here the CDR3 DNA reads TGTGCCAGCAGTTTGGGGAGTCACACTGAAGCTTTCTTT.

The chain has TRBV29-1 and TRBJ1-2; D ambiguous. The CDR3 is 12 residues long. Germline-derived CDR1 and CDR2 are SQVTM and ANQGSEA. Trimming took off 7 bases at V and 4 bases at J, with 13 bases between the two ends. The CDR3 sequence is CSAAAEGYGYTF. Written as DNA, the CDR3 is TGCAGCGCTGCCGCAGAGGGCTATGGCTACACCTTC. Filled out from reference TRBV29-1 and TRBJ1-2, the complete variable domain reads SAVISQKPSRDICQRGTSLTIQCQVDSQVTMMFWYRQQPGQSLTLIATANQGSEATYESGFVIDKFPISRPNLTFSTLTVSNMSPEDSSIYLCSAAAEGYGYTFGSGTRLTVV.

J is TRBJ2-1 and V is TRBV6-2 or TRBV6-3; D not resolved. The germline V gene encodes CDR1 MNHEY and CDR2 SVGEGT. This CDR3 region has 15 residues. V lost 2 bases, J lost 10 bases, and 18 bases lay in between. CDR3 coding DNA: TGTGCCAGCAGTTACAAATTCCTGGTGGGAAGGGAGCAGTTCTTC. Amino acids: CASSYKFLVGREQFF.

This clonotype occurred a few times. CDR3 sequence reads: CASSPRTSPEQFF. CDR3 coding DNA: TGTGCCAGCAGCCCAAGGACTAGTCCTGAGCAGTTCTTC. The J gene is TRBJ2-1, the V gene TRBV7-2; 7 bases map to TRBD2. CDR1 is SGHTA, CDR2 FQGNSA, per germline. The trim removed 5 bases at V and 9 bases at J, leaving 7 bases unmatched. The CDR3 is made up of 13 amino acids.

This clonotype was observed many times. The chain joins TRBV7-6 to TRBJ2-1; 7 nucleotides align to TRBD2. Germline CDR1 SGHVS, CDR2 FNYEAQ. The CDR3 loop spans 16 amino acids. V was pared by 1 base and J by 5 bases, with 8 bases of the junction left unmatched. CDR3 sequence: CASSLVPAGSNNEQFF. The CDR3 DNA reads TGTGCCAGCAGCTTAGTTCCAGCGGGATCAAACAATGAGCAGTTCTTC.

The gene calls are TRBV15 and TRBJ2-3, with TRBD2 matching over 13 bases. V shed 4 bases, J shed 4 bases, and the junction held 8 bases outside the gene matches. Germline-derived CDR1 and CDR2 are LNHNV and YYDKDF (reference sequence). This CDR3 has 17 amino acids. For the CDR3, the DNA is TGTGCCACCAGCAAAGGACTAGCGGGAGTGGGGGCAGATACGCAGTATTTT. Its translation: CATSKGLAGVGADTQYF.

This clonotype was detected a few times. This chain joins TRBV12-3 or TRBV12-4 and TRBJ1-2, with D tentatively TRBD1 (6 bases). The V end lost 1 base, the J end lost 6 bases, and 9 bases lay between the germline ends. This CDR3 has 13 residues. In DNA form, the CDR3 reads TGTGCCAGCAGTTTAGAGGGGGTGAATGGCTACACCTTC. The encoded protein is CASSLEGVNGYTF.

This clonotype was counted only a few times. The chain employs TRBV6-2 or TRBV6-3 and TRBJ2-7, with unresolved D. The CDR3 extends over 15 amino acids. The germline V gene has CDR1 MNHEY and CDR2 SVGEGT. V lost 0 bases to trimming and J lost 2 bases, with 11 bases between them. The CDR3 nucleotides read TGTGCCAGCAGTTACTCCGGTTTCGGAGCCTACGAGCAGTACGTC. Amino acid sequence: CASSYSGFGAYEQYV.

This clonotype was seen more than once but under ten times. The chain carries TRBV7-2 and TRBJ2-4; 7 bases are shared with TRBD2. V lost 1 base, J lost 0 bases, and 3 bases stayed unmatched. Germline CDR1 SGHTA, CDR2 FQGNSA. The CDR3 is 16 amino acids. CDR3 region: CASSLVLAVAKNIQYF. The CDR3 bases are TGTGCCAGCAGCTTAGTCCTAGCGGTAGCCAAAAACATTCAGTACTTC.

This clonotype turned up a few times. The V and J genes are TRBV7-2 and TRBJ2-1; the match to TRBD2 covers 14 bases. The CDR3 extends over 16 amino acids. Germline values: CDR1 SGHTA, CDR2 FQGNSA. Unmatched junction bases numbered 6, after V lost 5 bases and J lost 6 bases. The CDR3 loop reads CASSRAGTSGSNEQFF. The CDR3 region has the DNA TGTGCCAGCAGCCGCGCCGGGACTAGCGGGAGCAATGAGCAGTTCTTC.

This clonotype was seen just once. V gene TRBV4-3 combines with J gene TRBJ2-1; 11 bases are a match to TRBD2. This CDR3 has 18 residues. The germline gives CDR1 LGHNA, CDR2 YSLEER. V was clipped by 0 bases and J by 3 bases; unmatched bases: 7. The CDR3 coding sequence is TGCGCCAGCAGCCAAGATTCACTAGCGGGGGCAAACTACAATGAGCAGTTCTTC. This sequence encodes CASSQDSLAGANYNEQFF.

This clonotype was observed a handful of times. J is TRBJ1-2 and V is TRBV25-1; TRBD1 might be the D (5 bases). Between the trimmed V and J ends, which lost 6 bases and 7 bases, there was a span of 15 bases. The CDR3 consists of 13 residues. CDR1 and CDR2 from the germline V gene are MGHDK and SYGVNS. CDR3 nucleotide sequence: TGTGCCAGCAGGTCCGGAAGGGACGGTGGCTACACCTTC. Its translation is CASRSGRDGGYTF.

The gene calls are TRBV6-2 or TRBV6-3 and TRBJ2-7; D may be TRBD1 or TRBD2 (5 bases each). The CDR3 runs to 14 residues. Germline V gene lookup returns CDR1 MNHEY and CDR2 SVGEGT. The V and J ends lost 2 bases and 3 bases respectively, with 11 bases between them. CDR3 protein: CASSYTRGLYEQYF. The DNA of the CDR3 is TGTGCCAGCAGTTACACTAGGGGTCTCTACGAGCAGTACTTC.

A note on this clonotype: The junction does not match germline at one end; this may be a read error. The chain couples TRBV7-4 to TRBJ2-1; D is perhaps TRBD2 (6 bases). CDR3 size: 13 residues. Germline V gene data show CDR1 as SGHVT and CDR2 as SQSDAQ. For the CDR3, the DNA is TGTGCCAGCAGCTTAGGACCCGGGAGTGGTCGAAATTTC. It yields the protein CASSLGPGSGRNF.

This rearrangement joins TRBV7-6 to TRBJ2-5, with 8 bases aligning to TRBD2. Germline trimming cut 3 bases from V and 2 bases from J; bases unmatched to any gene: 2. This CDR3 comprises 14 residues. Germline loops: CDR1 SGHVS, CDR2 FNYEAQ. Written as DNA, the CDR3 is TGTGCCAGCAGCTTCCCTAGCGGGCAAGAGACCCAGTACTTC. It codes for CASSFPSGQETQYF.

This clonotype has just a few counts. The rearrangement joins TRBV7-8 to TRBJ2-7, with a tentative D call TRBD2 (6 bases). Germline lookup yields CDR1 SGHVS and CDR2 FQNEAQ. V gave up 2 bases and J gave up 9 bases, with 17 bases separating them. This CDR3 is built from 14 residues. CDR3 nucleotides: TGTGCCAGCAGCTTAATCCCAGGAGGGGTGCGGCAGTACTTC. This sequence encodes CASSLIPGGVRQYF.

This clonotype was seen a handful of times. The DNA for the CDR3 is TGTGCCAGCAGCTTAAGGACTAGCGGGTTGTACAATGAGCAGTTCTTC. It translates to CASSLRTSGLYNEQFF. The rearrangement joins TRBV11-3 to TRBJ2-1; TRBD2 matches 11 bases. The germline V gene has CDR1 SGHNT and CDR2 YENEEA. CDR3 length: 16 amino acids. Unmatched junction bases numbered 4, after V lost 2 bases and J lost 4 bases.

This clonotype was seen a handful of times. The rearrangement uses TRBV6-6 and TRBJ2-7; the D is unclear. CDR3 length equals 13 residues. CDR1 and CDR2 (germline): MNHNY, SVGAGI (reference sequence). V lost 6 bases to trimming and J lost 6 bases, with 15 bases between them. The DNA of the CDR3 is TGTGCCAGCAGCCCGTCTGATAGTCGCGAGCAGTACTTC. This sequence encodes CASSPSDSREQYF.

The chain carries TRBV30 and TRBJ2-5; D may be TRBD1 or TRBD2 (5 bases each). The CDR3 contains 12 residues. Germline values: CDR1 GTSNPN, CDR2 SVGIG (reference sequence). The ends were cut back, 5 bases at V and 2 bases at J, with 9 bases in the middle. CDR3 protein: CAWGTNQETQYF. Here the CDR3 DNA reads TGTGCCTGGGGGACCAATCAAGAGACCCAGTACTTC.